Listed here are 30 T cell receptor beta chains from one sample, sequenced in a study of CD8+ T cells in alopecia areata. Extracted RNA was reverse transcribed into cDNA, the sequencing template. Sequenced by immunoSEQ multiplex PCR; TCRdb stores in-frame clones only, minus some. Of 200,000 to 250,000 clones listed, more than 45% are singletons. Treatment described: oral pan-JAK inhibitor, 5-10 mg twice daily. The source was CD4+ T cells sorted from blood, collected at week 4, from a patient treated with tofacitinib. Source of these receptors: a human donor with alopecia areata.

The V call is TRBV2, the J call TRBJ2-5, with a tentative D call TRBD2 (6 bases). In germline, CDR1 is SNHLY, CDR2 FYNNEI. The CDR3 covers 10 residues. Trimming took 8 bases from V and 13 from J, leaving 14 bases between them. The CDR3 protein is CASGPSVPYF. CDR3 DNA: TGTGCCAGCGGCCCTAGCGTGCCGTACTTC.

This chain connects TRBV4-1 to TRBJ2-7; weak D call: TRBD2 (6 bases). Trimming took 6 bases from V and 2 from J, leaving 17 bases between them. Per the germline V gene, CDR1 is MGHRA and CDR2 is YSYEKL. The CDR3 covers 15 residues. CDR3 residues: CASSQTGTGAYEQYF. CDR3 coding DNA: TGCGCCAGCAGTCAAACCGGGACTGGGGCCTACGAGCAGTACTTC.

V and J are TRBV29-1 and TRBJ1-1; D unresolved. The CDR3 totals 12 residues. V was pared by 4 bases and J by 5 bases, with 11 bases between. Germline loops: CDR1 SQVTM, CDR2 ANQGSEA. The CDR3: CSVAEEWTEAFF. CDR3 DNA sequence: TGCAGCGTTGCAGAAGAGTGGACTGAAGCTTTCTTT.

This clone has only one observation. The V gene is TRBV7-2, the J gene TRBJ1-2; no clear D gene. The V gene lost 1 base and the J gene lost 8 bases, with 11 bases spanning the gap. Germline-derived CDR1 and CDR2 are SGHTA and FQGNSA. The CDR3 contains 13 residues. CDR3 sequence (DNA): TGTGCCAGCAGCTTAGGGGAGGAGAAAGGCTACACCTTC. It is translated as CASSLGEEKGYTF.

Of note for this clone: One end of the junction does not line up with germline, which may come from a read error. The V call is TRBV30, the J call TRBJ2-2; D remains unclear. The CDR3 runs 14 residues. The germline gives CDR1 GTSNPN, CDR2 SVGIG (reference sequence). CDR3 DNA: TGTGCCTGGAGTACGACTTCGAAAACCGGGGAGCTGTTTTTT. It specifies CAWSTTSKTGELFF.

The chain carries TRBV2 and TRBJ2-4; 11 positions agree with TRBD1. J lost 9 bases, V lost 2 bases, and 12 bases had no gene match. The V gene's germline CDR1 is SNHLY and CDR2 FYNNEI. The CDR3 is 17 residues long. The CDR3 bases are TGTGCCAGCAGTGAAATAGGACAGGGGGCGCGGGTTGGCATTCAGTACTTC. Translation gives CASSEIGQGARVGIQYF.

V usage is TRBV25-1 and J usage is TRBJ1-5; D is unresolved. The CDR3 is 13 amino acids. V shed 2 bases and J shed 7 bases, with 9 bases lying between them. In germline, CDR1 is MGHDK, CDR2 SYGVNS. Here the CDR3 DNA reads TGTGCCAGCAGTGAAACCGAGGTACAGCCCCAGCATTTT. Its protein is CASSETEVQPQHF.

V and J are TRBV6-5 and TRBJ1-2; tentatively, D is TRBD1 (6 bases). With 0 bases removed from V and 7 bases from J, the gap between germline ends came to 12 bases. This CDR3 is built from 14 residues. The germline V gene has CDR1 MNHEY and CDR2 SVGAGI. Here the CDR3 reads CASSYSNRALGYTF. The CDR3 region has the DNA TGTGCCAGCAGTTACTCCAACAGGGCCCTTGGCTACACCTTC.

This chain links TRBV9 with TRBJ2-6; D is ambiguous. The V gene's germline CDR1 is SGDLS and CDR2 YYNGEE. The CDR3 extends over 14 amino acids. Trimming took 3 bases from V and 2 from J, leaving 6 bases between them. The CDR3 spells CASSAETGANVLTF. The CDR3 DNA follows: TGTGCCAGCAGCGCAGAAACTGGGGCCAACGTCCTGACTTTC. The complete variable domain, with remaining parts taken from reference TRBV9 and TRBJ2-6, reads DSGVTQTPKHLITATGQRVTLRCSPRSGDLSVYWYQQSLDQGLQFLIQYYNGEERAKGNILERFSAQQFPDLHSELNLSSLELGDSALYFCASSAETGANVLTFGAGSRLTVL.

This clone was counted a few times. The genes are TRBV5-1 and TRBJ2-2, with 7 bases identical to TRBD1. CDR3 length equals 15 residues. The germline V gene encodes CDR1 SGHRS and CDR2 YFSETQ. The J segment lost 3 bases and the V segment lost 3 bases, leaving 5 bases of the junction unmatched. CDR3 sequence (DNA): TGCGCCAGCAGCTATAAGGGGGCGGACACCGGGGAGCTGTTTTTT. This encodes CASSYKGADTGELFF.

As concerns this clone: The same CDR3 arises from other DNA sequences in this sample as well. The J gene is TRBJ1-1, the V gene TRBV29-1, with unresolved D. This CDR3 has 11 amino acids. Deletions cut 2 bases from V and 1 base from J, with 2 bases between. Germline V gene data show CDR1 as SQVTM and CDR2 as ANQGSEA. Here the CDR3 DNA reads TGCAGCGTTGAATGGAACACTGAAGCTTTCTTT. Amino acids: CSVEWNTEAFF.

CDR3 region: CASHRGSGANVLTF. CDR3 nucleotides: TGCGCCAGCCACAGGGGTTCTGGGGCCAACGTCCTGACTTTC. The gene calls are TRBV5-1 and TRBJ2-6; 7 nucleotides align to TRBD1. CDR3 size: 14 residues. Germline V gene data show CDR1 as SGHRS and CDR2 as YFSETQ. The V and J ends lost 7 bases and 1 base, in that order; junction bases with no gene match: 2.

This sequence joins TRBV2 and TRBJ1-1; no definite D call. CDR3 length: 14 residues. Germline CDR1 and CDR2: SNHLY and FYNNEI. The ends were cut back, 2 bases at V and 4 bases at J, with 11 bases in the middle. CDR3 residues: CASSENGSPTEAFF. The CDR3 DNA reads as TGTGCCAGCAGTGAAAACGGCAGTCCCACTGAAGCTTTCTTT.

This clone has a handful of counts. V and J are TRBV19 and TRBJ1-1; unclear D gene. CDR1 and CDR2 from the germline V gene are LNHDA and SQIVND (reference sequence). CDR3 length: 13 amino acids. Trimming took off 7 bases at V and 0 bases at J, with 9 bases between the two ends. The CDR3, as DNA: TGTGCCAGTATAGCCAGGATGAACACTGAAGCTTTCTTT. Translating gives CASIARMNTEAFF.

V gene TRBV15 combines with J gene TRBJ1-6; TRBD1 might be the D (6 bases). This CDR3 is built from 14 residues. The germline V gene has CDR1 LNHNV and CDR2 YYDKDF (reference sequence). V lost 3 bases to trimming and J lost 7 bases, with 10 bases between them. The CDR3 DNA reads TGTGCCACCAGCAGCGGACAGCGAAATTCACCCCTCCACTTT. Amino acid sequence: CATSSGQRNSPLHF.

This clone came up a few times. This chain connects TRBV30 to TRBJ1-2; D is ambiguous. The V end was cut by 4 bases, the J end by 4 bases, with 10 bases between. Germline V gives CDR1 GTSNPN, CDR2 SVGIG (reference sequence). The CDR3 is 12 residues long. In DNA form, the CDR3 reads TGTGCCTGGATGAGGAGTTCCTATGGCTACACCTTC. As protein: CAWMRSSYGYTF.

The V call is TRBV30, the J call TRBJ1-6; maybe TRBD1 (5 bases). CDR1 GTSNPN and CDR2 SVGIG come from the germline V gene (reference sequence). Between the trimmed V and J ends, which lost 4 bases and 8 bases, there was a span of 21 bases. The CDR3 length is 16 residues. This chain's CDR3 is CAWTQVGGYLDSPLHF. The CDR3 nucleotides read TGTGCCTGGACTCAGGTGGGGGGGTATTTGGATTCACCCCTCCACTTT. Variable domain in full (rest from reference TRBV30 and TRBJ1-6): SQTIHQWPATLVQPVGSPLSLECTVEGTSNPNLYWYRQAAGRGLQLLFYSVGIGQISSEVPQNLSASRPQDRQFILSSKKLLLSDSGFYLCAWTQVGGYLDSPLHFGNGTRLTVT.

This rearrangement joins TRBV7-2 to TRBJ1-6; D perhaps matches TRBD1 (6 bases). Trimming cost V 1 base and J 7 bases, with 8 bases left between them. This CDR3 has 14 amino acids. Germline lookup yields CDR1 SGHTA and CDR2 FQGNSA. The CDR3 reads CASSLGGQNSPLHF. The DNA of the CDR3 is TGTGCCAGCAGCTTAGGGGGGCAAAATTCACCCCTCCACTTT.

J is TRBJ1-4 and V is TRBV14, with TRBD1 as a possible D gene (5 bases). CDR3 length: 15 amino acids. Germline V gene sequence: CDR1 SGHDN, CDR2 FVKESK. V was trimmed by 0 bases and J by 3 bases, leaving 8 bases between them. DNA for the CDR3: TGTGCCAGCAGCCAAGATTGGGGGGCTAATGAAAAACTGTTTTTT. Protein sequence: CASSQDWGANEKLFF.

This clone came up a few times. The rearrangement joins TRBV7-6 to TRBJ1-3; no firm D call. From germline, CDR1 is SGHVS and CDR2 FNYEAQ. This CDR3 is built from 13 residues. Trimming removed 5 bases from V and 1 base from J, with 6 bases in between. DNA for the CDR3: TGTGCCAGCAGCCGGTCATCTGGAAACACCATATATTTT. This codes for CASSRSSGNTIYF.

The rearrangement links TRBV5-1 to TRBJ2-7; 8 nucleotides agree with TRBD2. Germline lookup yields CDR1 SGHRS and CDR2 YFSETQ. Losses at the gene ends were 2 bases for V and 5 bases for J; bases not matched to a gene: 9. The CDR3 extends over 15 amino acids. Here the CDR3 reads CASSFSGTRGDEQYF. The CDR3 DNA is TGCGCCAGCAGCTTCTCTGGGACTAGGGGCGACGAGCAGTACTTC.

V is TRBV4-1 and J is TRBJ2-2; D might be TRBD1 or TRBD2, each matching 5 bases. CDR1 and CDR2 (germline): MGHRA, YSYEKL. V lost 0 bases and J lost 4, with 12 bases in between. The CDR3 is 16 residues long. The CDR3 is CASSQDRAGSTGELFF. CDR3 DNA: TGCGCCAGCAGCCAAGATCGGGCAGGGAGCACCGGGGAGCTGTTTTTT.

Note on this clone: The sample has other DNA sequences that encode this CDR3 too. Written as DNA, the CDR3 is TGTGCCAGCAGCTTGGGCAGTGCGGAAGAGACCCAGTACTTC. Its translation: CASSLGSAEETQYF. This chain connects TRBV5-4 to TRBJ2-5; no clear D gene. Germline CDR1 and CDR2: SGHNT and YYREEE (reference sequence). The V end lost 0 bases, the J end lost 3 bases, and 9 bases lay between the germline ends. There are 14 residues in the CDR3.

The chain employs TRBV20-1 and TRBJ1-1; D gene uncertain. V lost 3 bases and J 4 bases, leaving 6 bases between the germline ends. This CDR3 spans 11 amino acids. CDR1 and CDR2 (germline): DFQATT, SNEGSKA (reference sequence). The CDR3 is CSASRGTEAFF. CDR3 sequence (DNA): TGCAGTGCTAGTCGGGGCACTGAAGCTTTCTTT.

The chain is built from TRBV5-1 and TRBJ2-2; no clear D. Trimming pared 5 bases from V and 6 bases from J, leaving 5 bases between. Germline-derived CDR1 and CDR2 are SGHRS and YFSETQ. The CDR3 loop spans 11 amino acids. The CDR3: CASSNPGELFF. The CDR3 bases are TGCGCCAGCAGTAATCCCGGGGAGCTGTTTTTT.

V gene TRBV25-1 combines with J gene TRBJ2-1; the D gene is possibly TRBD2 (6 bases). This CDR3 contains 15 residues. V was pared by 6 bases and J by 3 bases, with 15 bases between. Germline CDR1 is MGHDK and CDR2 is SYGVNS. CDR3 loop: CASSSTGTGYNEQFF. CDR3 DNA sequence: TGTGCCAGCAGCTCAACCGGGACTGGCTACAATGAGCAGTTCTTC.

The chain joins TRBV30 to TRBJ1-2; a possible D gene is TRBD1 (5 bases). Trimming shortened V by 3 bases and J by 4 bases, and 24 bases separated the two germline ends. The length of the CDR3 is 17 residues. Germline values: CDR1 GTSNPN, CDR2 SVGIG (reference sequence). CDR3 nucleotides: TGTGCCTGGAGAGTCGCCACTCCGGGACCCGCCCGCTATGGCTACACCTTC. The encoded protein is CAWRVATPGPARYGYTF.

The gene calls are TRBV29-1 and TRBJ2-1; 14 nucleotides align to TRBD2. After removal of 8 bases from V and 12 bases from J, the junction contained 9 bases not matched to a gene. CDR3 length: 13 amino acids. CDR1 and CDR2 from the germline V gene are SQVTM and ANQGSEA. In nucleotides, the CDR3 is TGCAGCTATTGGACTAGCGGGGGGTTTTGGCAGTTCTTC. It encodes CSYWTSGGFWQFF.

The chain employs TRBV29-1 and TRBJ1-1, with D uncertain. Germline CDR1 reads SQVTM; CDR2 reads ANQGSEA. V gave up 6 bases and J gave up 2 bases, with 16 bases separating them. This CDR3 has 14 amino acids. The CDR3 region is CSVLTKGLNTEAFF. As DNA, the CDR3 is TGCAGCGTCCTGACAAAGGGCCTTAACACTGAAGCTTTCTTT.

Written as DNA, the CDR3 is TGTGCCAGCAGTGAACAGGGTTTAAATGAGCAGTTCTTC. Its protein is CASSEQGLNEQFF. The rearrangement joins TRBV2 to TRBJ2-1; D is possibly TRBD1 (5 bases). The CDR3 consists of 13 residues. Trimming took 2 bases from V and 7 from J, leaving 9 bases between them. Germline CDR1 SNHLY, CDR2 FYNNEI.